These T cell receptor beta chains were read from a single sample in a study of vaccination and CD4 T cells after COVID-19. TCRdb analysed the PCR reads with MiXCR anew, one entry per CDR3 protein. The sample lists thousands of distinct CDR3 sequences; roughly 59% were seen once. These receptors have no identified antigens. The specimen sequenced was CD4+ T cells from blood, cultured in vitro. The receptors were gathered from a human donor in good health. The CDR3 runs from the conserved cysteine through the conserved F or W.

J	V	CDR3
TRBJ1-5	TRBV7-2	CASSRTAGLHQPQHF
TRBJ2-4	TRBV27	CASSLLGQGQNIQYF
TRBJ2-5	TRBV11-2	CASSLSGLETQYF
TRBJ1-1	TRBV7-2	CASSLGVLWNTEAFF
TRBJ1-5	TRBV20-1	CSATEQDGYQPQHF
TRBJ1-2	TRBV27	CASSLSAGTYGYTF
TRBJ2-7	TRBV19	CASSLGQGLYEQYF
TRBJ2-1	TRBV7-6	CASSLARTGESYNEQFF
TRBJ2-2	TRBV3-1	CASSLRGTGELFF
TRBJ1-2	TRBV9	CASSPRGEVLYGYTF
TRBJ1-2	TRBV29-1	CSAEQGADGYTF
TRBJ1-5	TRBV19	CASSQDSYNQPQHF
TRBJ2-2	TRBV10-3	CAISGFGANTGELFF
TRBJ1-1	TRBV9	CASSADRIGIGEAFF